This TCR beta chain was identified in a study of OX40 agonist ivuxolimab in advanced cancers. This clone occurred once. CDR3 length: 15 amino acids. Per germline, CDR1 KGHSH and CDR2 LQKENI. V gave up 4 bases and J gave up 1 base, with 10 bases separating them. The method was immunoSEQ multiplex PCR; TCRdb's version includes in-frame clones alone and lacks a portion of them. The table includes about 75,000 clones, roughly 86% detected once. This chain joins TRBV18 and TRBJ2-2, with D possibly matching TRBD2 (6 bases). This material consisted of CD4+ or CD8+ T cells sorted from blood, taken in a trial of the OX40 agonist ivuxolimab. The sequence was obtained from an adult with an advanced solid tumor such as melanoma, head and neck, liver or kidney cancer. CDR3 coding DNA: TGTGCCAGCTCACAGGGGACTCTGAACACCGGGGAGCTGTTTTTT. It codes for CASSQGTLNTGELFF.